The rows below give T cell receptor beta chains drawn from one sample of a study of blood T cells in healthy people across ages. MiXCR, applied by TCRdb to the 5' RACE reads, yields one record per CDR3 protein. The sample includes some 1,500,000 distinct CDR3 sequences, around 40% seen only once; the top ten take 4%. Sequenced material: blood. All receptors come from a young woman in good health. Each CDR3 is given without its conserved first and last residue. A clone size is listed for some rows: how often the clone was seen (once, few, many), or a class if it is expanded.

.	TRBV7-2	TRBJ1-1	ASSLAAPLSEAF
few	TRBV7-9	TRBJ2-7	ASSSWSSSYEQY
.	TRBV7-3	TRBJ2-1	ASSSDSASEQF
.	TRBV20-1	TRBJ2-3	SARDPLAGGGDTQY
.	TRBV20-1	.	SAREDLYEQY
.	TRBV20-1	TRBJ1-1	SARSGSINTEAF
.	TRBV12-3/TRBV12-4	TRBJ2-3	AGSPPTGTDTQY
.	TRBV29-1	TRBJ1-2	SVDSTLQGYT
few	TRBV6-5	TRBJ1-6	ASTPQGGPYNSPLH
few	TRBV20-1	TRBJ2-4	SARDGSSKNIQY
.	TRBV6-5	TRBJ2-5	ASSYYGGKETQY
.	TRBV7-2	TRBJ2-1	ASSLARGTNNEQF
.	TRBV27	TRBJ1-2	ASSLSQGTGRFSGYT
once	TRBV7-9	TRBJ2-3	ASSPPGQGPTDTQY
.	TRBV4-1	TRBJ2-1	ASSQDPSGGVNEQF
.	TRBV10-3	TRBJ2-1	AISEFTAGTSGSGEQF
.	TRBV6-2/TRBV6-3	TRBJ1-6	ASRRDRMNSPLH
.	TRBV2	TRBJ2-1	ASSSRGGPSYNEQF
.	TRBV27	TRBJ2-1	ASRTGGKGYNEQF
few	TRBV5-1	TRBJ1-2	ASSQDRGRLGGYT
few	TRBV27	TRBJ1-2	ASSLSPLGSGYT
.	TRBV12-3/TRBV12-4	TRBJ2-2	ASSLAGANTGELF
.	TRBV7-3	TRBJ2-1	ASRATSGSEQF
many	TRBV18	TRBJ2-7	ASSTTSDPYEQY
.	TRBV28	TRBJ1-2	ASNWWGAGGYT
few	TRBV28	.	ASSNSGGLTQY
.	TRBV4-2	TRBJ2-7	ASSQDAGDAYEQY
.	TRBV20-1	TRBJ2-3	SATAESDTQY
.	TRBV5-1	TRBJ2-6	ASSPHTDSGANVLT
few	TRBV7-2	TRBJ1-2	ASSLGRGYYGYT
.	TRBV4-3	TRBJ2-7	ASSHQLTGAEQY
few	TRBV24-1	TRBJ2-3	ATSDSGTGVSDTQY
.	TRBV5-1	TRBJ2-7	ASSHSGGTITYEQY
.	TRBV4-3	TRBJ1-2	ASNSHRDRDGYT
.	TRBV30	TRBJ2-1	AWSATRYEGQF